These 16 T cell receptor beta chains share one sample of origin, sequenced in a study of T cell responses to AZD1222 COVID-19 vaccine (dated by TCRdb to the early 2020s). The time point label here, explained by the study, means: baseline before first vaccination. The library relied on the immunoSEQ multiplex PCR assay. TCRdb obtained this table from immuneACCESS and retained in-frame rearrangements with V and J assigned. These tables miss some clones; where compared with another copy, unresolved V genes account for less than half of the shortfall, and the remainder is unexplained. This sample lists roughly 200,000 clones; around 88% were detected once. 7.5% to 9.5% of the sample is in the top ten clones. The sequenced sample was peripheral blood, obtained on day 0 of AZD1222 vaccination. These TCRs come from an adult in good health.

The chain joins TRBV5-1 to TRBJ2-2; D gene uncertain. CDR3 length: 15 amino acids. V lost 7 bases and J 1 base, leaving 14 bases between the germline ends. From germline, CDR1 is SGHRS and CDR2 YFSETQ. DNA of the CDR3: TGCGCCAGCTCCCTTGTCCAGCAGAACACCGGGGAGCTGTTTTTT. This codes for CASSLVQQNTGELFF.

The table lists this clone with a few counts. The CDR3 loop reads CASSLGQGVSYEQYF. CDR3 nucleotides: TGTGCCAGCTCATTGGGACAGGGGGTCTCCTACGAGCAGTACTTC. This sequence joins TRBV18 and TRBJ2-7, with 11 nucleotides matching TRBD1. This CDR3 spans 15 amino acids. V shed 5 bases and J 0 bases; nucleotides not matched to a gene: 3. Germline V lookup: CDR1 KGHSH, CDR2 LQKENI.

This chain links TRBV7-8 with TRBJ1-5; 10 bases match TRBD1. Trimming took 5 bases from V and 6 from J; bases not matched to a gene: 1. This CDR3 has 13 residues. The germline V gene has CDR1 SGHVS and CDR2 FQNEAQ. The CDR3 spells CASSRDRGQPQHF. CDR3 in DNA: TGTGCCAGCAGCCGGGACAGGGGTCAGCCCCAGCATTTT.

For the CDR3, the DNA is TGTGCCAGCAGTACCGGGGAAACGGCGGCTTTCTTT. This encodes CASSTGETAAFF. V and J are TRBV28 and TRBJ1-1; no clear D. The CDR3 loop spans 12 amino acids. The V end was cut by 5 bases, the J end by 11 bases, with 15 bases between. Germline loops: CDR1 MDHEN, CDR2 SYDVKM.

The chain uses TRBV6-1 and TRBJ1-2; D is ambiguous. CDR1 is MNHNS, CDR2 SASEGT, per germline. This CDR3 is built from 14 residues. Trimming removed 3 bases at V and 0 bases at J, with 8 bases between. CDR3 sequence (DNA): TGTGCCAGCAGTGAGGGGAGTTCTAACTATGGCTACACCTTC. This sequence encodes CASSEGSSNYGYTF.

The rearrangement joins TRBV19 to TRBJ1-2; 8 bases align to TRBD1. After removal of 3 bases from V and 2 bases from J, the junction contained 8 bases not matched to a gene. The CDR3 has 16 residues. Germline V gene sequence: CDR1 LNHDA, CDR2 SQIVND (reference sequence). The CDR3 spells CASSIVSRQGNYGYTF. The CDR3 DNA reads as TGTGCCAGTAGTATCGTCTCGAGACAGGGGAACTATGGCTACACCTTC.

The chain has TRBV4-3 and TRBJ2-3; TRBD2 matches at 16 bases. The CDR3 runs to 20 residues. J lost 0 bases, V lost 0 bases, and 6 bases had no gene match. CDR1 is LGHNA, CDR2 YSLEER, per germline. In nucleotides, the CDR3 is TGCGCCAGCAGCCAAGATTCCGGGACTAGCGGGGGGGCTAGCACAGATACGCAGTATTTT. It specifies CASSQDSGTSGGASTDTQYF.

This clone was recorded once. The chain joins TRBV28 to TRBJ1-2; the D gene is possibly TRBD1 (5 bases). Germline CDR1 is MDHEN and CDR2 is SYDVKM. The CDR3 length is 16 residues. Between the trimmed V and J ends, which lost 3 bases and 4 bases, there was a span of 18 bases. The CDR3 region is CASSFFRGFEGYGYTF. CDR3 coding DNA: TGTGCCAGCAGTTTTTTCCGGGGGTTCGAAGGCTATGGCTACACCTTC.

The V and J genes are TRBV4-1 and TRBJ1-5; possible D gene TRBD1, 5 bases. Trimming took 4 bases from V and 5 from J, leaving 18 bases between them. The CDR3 length is 16 residues. Germline V lookup: CDR1 MGHRA, CDR2 YSYEKL. CDR3 protein: CASSRTPGPAYQPQHF. In DNA form, the CDR3 reads TGCGCCAGCAGCCGAACCCCGGGACCGGCCTATCAGCCCCAGCATTTT.

V and J are TRBV4-1 and TRBJ1-4; D is perhaps TRBD1 (5 bases). CDR1 and CDR2 from the germline V gene are MGHRA and YSYEKL. The CDR3 is made up of 13 amino acids. V was cut by 2 bases and J by 8 bases, with 9 bases left in between. CDR3 sequence: CASSQLYREKLFF. CDR3 DNA sequence: TGCGCCAGCAGCCAACTTTACAGGGAAAAACTGTTTTTT.

This clone has a single count. The chain combines TRBV29-1 with TRBJ1-4; 11 bases are shared with TRBD1. Germline V gene data show CDR1 as SQVTM and CDR2 as ANQGSEA. V was pared by 6 bases and J by 8 bases, with 5 bases of the junction left unmatched. CDR3 length: 13 residues. The CDR3 protein is CSVAGTGGEKLFF. The DNA of the CDR3 is TGCAGCGTCGCCGGGACAGGGGGGGAAAAACTGTTTTTT.

A word on this clone: This sample also contains other DNA sequences that code for the same CDR3. The CDR3 reads CASSPVPTDSYNSPLHF. CDR3 coding DNA: TGCGCCAGCAGCCCCGTCCCGACAGACTCCTATAATTCACCCCTCCACTTT. This chain connects TRBV5-1 to TRBJ1-6, with D maybe TRBD1 (5 bases). Trimming took off 4 bases at V and 0 bases at J, with 14 bases between the two ends. Germline V lookup: CDR1 SGHRS, CDR2 YFSETQ. The CDR3 length is 17 residues. The whole variable domain, filled in from reference TRBV5-1 and TRBJ1-6, reads KAGVTQTPRYLIKTRGQQVTLSCSPISGHRSVSWYQQTPGQGLQFLFEYFSETQRNKGNFPGRFSGRQFSNSRSEMNVSTLELGDSALYLCASSPVPTDSYNSPLHFGNGTRLTVT.

The CDR3 DNA is TGTGCCAGCAGCTTGGGTTCAGGGGTCTCTGGGGCCAACGTCCTGACTTTC. Protein sequence: CASSLGSGVSGANVLTF. V gene TRBV5-6 combines with J gene TRBJ2-6; perhaps TRBD1 as D (6 bases). Germline V gives CDR1 SGHDT, CDR2 YYEEEE. Trimming removed 0 bases from V and 0 bases from J, with 10 bases in between. The CDR3 loop spans 17 amino acids. Full variable domain (outside the CDR3, taken from reference TRBV5-6 and TRBJ2-6): DAGVTQSPTHLIKTRGQQVTLRCSPKSGHDTVSWYQQALGQGPQFIFQYYEEEERQRGNFPDRFSGHQFPNYSSELNVNALLLGDSALYLCASSLGSGVSGANVLTFGAGSRLTVL.

Note on this clone: The junction differs from germline at one of its ends, possibly a read error. V gene TRBV6-1 combines with J gene TRBJ1-5; D is undetermined. The CDR3 loop spans 13 amino acids. The germline V gene encodes CDR1 MNHNS and CDR2 SASEGT. The CDR3 DNA sequence: TGTGCCAGTAGTGAGCCTGCCAATCAGCCCCAGCATTTT. Its protein product is CASSEPANQPQHF.

DNA for the CDR3: TGTGCCAGCAGAAAGGGGACAGGGCTGAACACTGAAGCTTTCTTT. Translating gives CASRKGTGLNTEAFF. The genes are TRBV6-5 and TRBJ1-1, with 9 bases aligning to TRBD1. The J segment lost 0 bases and the V segment lost 6 bases, leaving 5 bases of the junction unmatched. Germline CDR1 reads MNHEY; CDR2 reads SVGAGI. There are 15 residues in the CDR3.

CDR3: CASSYTGSGNTIYF. The CDR3 DNA sequence: TGTGCCAGCAGTTACACTGGCTCTGGAAACACCATATATTTT. The chain carries TRBV6-6 and TRBJ1-3; D is ambiguous. Deletions cut 2 bases from V and 0 bases from J, with 5 bases between. The CDR3 extends over 14 amino acids. Germline CDR1 and CDR2: MNHNY and SVGAGI (reference sequence).